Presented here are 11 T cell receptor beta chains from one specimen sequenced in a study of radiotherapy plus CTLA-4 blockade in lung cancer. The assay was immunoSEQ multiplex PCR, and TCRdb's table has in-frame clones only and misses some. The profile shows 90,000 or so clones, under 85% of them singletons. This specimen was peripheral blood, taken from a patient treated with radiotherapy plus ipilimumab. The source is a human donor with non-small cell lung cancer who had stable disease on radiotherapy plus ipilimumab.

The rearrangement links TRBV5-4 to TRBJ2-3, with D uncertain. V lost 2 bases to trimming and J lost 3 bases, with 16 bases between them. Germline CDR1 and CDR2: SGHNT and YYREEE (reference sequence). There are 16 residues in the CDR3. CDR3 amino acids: CASSLRSLLGTDTQYF. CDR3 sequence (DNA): TGTGCCAGCAGCTTAAGATCCCTTCTCGGGACAGATACGCAGTATTTT. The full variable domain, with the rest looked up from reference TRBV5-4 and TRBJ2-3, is ETGVTQSPTHLIKTRGQQVTLRCSSQSGHNTVSWYQQALGQGPQFIFQYYREEENGRGNFPPRFSGLQFPNYSSELNVNALELDDSALYLCASSLRSLLGTDTQYFGPGTRLTVL.

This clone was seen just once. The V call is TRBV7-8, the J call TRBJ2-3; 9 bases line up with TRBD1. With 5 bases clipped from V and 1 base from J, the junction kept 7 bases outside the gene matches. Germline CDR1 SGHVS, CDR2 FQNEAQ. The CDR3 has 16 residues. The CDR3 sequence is CASSTTRDRGTDTQYF. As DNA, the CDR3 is TGTGCCAGCAGCACAACCCGGGACAGGGGCACAGATACGCAGTATTTT.

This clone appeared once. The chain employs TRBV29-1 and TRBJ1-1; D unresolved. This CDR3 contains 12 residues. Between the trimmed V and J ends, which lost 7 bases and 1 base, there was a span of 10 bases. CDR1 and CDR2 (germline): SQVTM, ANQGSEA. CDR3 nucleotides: TGCAGCGGGGAGGCAGGGAACACTGAAGCTTTCTTT. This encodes CSGEAGNTEAFF.

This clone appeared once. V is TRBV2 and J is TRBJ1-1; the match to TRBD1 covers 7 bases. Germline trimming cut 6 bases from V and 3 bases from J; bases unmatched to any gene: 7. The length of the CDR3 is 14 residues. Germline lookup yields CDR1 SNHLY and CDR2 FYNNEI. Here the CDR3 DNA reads TGTGCCAGCAGGTTACAGGGGCTTTACACTGAAGCTTTCTTT. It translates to CASRLQGLYTEAFF.

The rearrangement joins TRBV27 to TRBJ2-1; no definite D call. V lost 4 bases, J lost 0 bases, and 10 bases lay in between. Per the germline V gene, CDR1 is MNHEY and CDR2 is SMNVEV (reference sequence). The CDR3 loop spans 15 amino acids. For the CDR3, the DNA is TGTGCCAGCAGTTCGACGGTGAGCTCCTACAATGAGCAGTTCTTC. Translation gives CASSSTVSSYNEQFF.

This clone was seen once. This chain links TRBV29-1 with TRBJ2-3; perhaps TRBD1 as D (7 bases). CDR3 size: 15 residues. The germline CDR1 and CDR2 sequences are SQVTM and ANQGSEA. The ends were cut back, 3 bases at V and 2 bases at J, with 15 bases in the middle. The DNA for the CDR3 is TGCAGCGTTGAGCGGGACAGCAAACTCACAGATACGCAGTATTTT. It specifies CSVERDSKLTDTQYF.

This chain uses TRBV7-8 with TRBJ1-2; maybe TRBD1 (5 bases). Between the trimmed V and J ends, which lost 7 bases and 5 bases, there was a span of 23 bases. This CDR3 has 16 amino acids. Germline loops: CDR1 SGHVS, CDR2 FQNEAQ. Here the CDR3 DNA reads TGTGCCAGCAACGTTATTGACAGTCCCTATCTTTATGGCTACACCTTC. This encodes CASNVIDSPYLYGYTF.

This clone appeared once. The CDR3 DNA sequence: TGTGCCAGCAGCTTAGATAGGGCCGGGGGCGCAGATACGCAGTATTTT. It translates to CASSLDRAGGADTQYF. The chain carries TRBV7-2 and TRBJ2-3; D tentatively fits TRBD1 or TRBD2 (6 bases each). Germline V CDR1 and CDR2: SGHTA, FQGNSA. Trimming removed 1 base at V and 4 bases at J, with 15 bases between. The CDR3 extends over 16 amino acids.

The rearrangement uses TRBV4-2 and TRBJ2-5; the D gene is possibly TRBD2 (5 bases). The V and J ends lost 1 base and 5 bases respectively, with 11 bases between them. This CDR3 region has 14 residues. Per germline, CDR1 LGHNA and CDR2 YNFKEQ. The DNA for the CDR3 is TGTGCCAGCAGCCAAGCACTAGGGTTTGAGACCCAGTACTTC. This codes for CASSQALGFETQYF.

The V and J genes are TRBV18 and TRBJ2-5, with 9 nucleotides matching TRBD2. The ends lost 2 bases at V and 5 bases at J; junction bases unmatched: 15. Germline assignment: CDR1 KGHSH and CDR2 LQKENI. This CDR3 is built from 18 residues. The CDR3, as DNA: TGTGCCAGCTCACCAAATAGCCTAGCGGGGCTACTACGGGAGACCCAGTACTTC. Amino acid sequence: CASSPNSLAGLLRETQYF.

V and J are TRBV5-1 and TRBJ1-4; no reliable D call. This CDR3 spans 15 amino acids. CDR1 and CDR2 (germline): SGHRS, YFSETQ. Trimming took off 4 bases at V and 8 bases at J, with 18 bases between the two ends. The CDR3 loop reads CASSPGPSTPEKLFF. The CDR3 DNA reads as TGCGCCAGCAGCCCCGGACCCTCTACACCGGAAAAACTGTTTTTT.